The 20 T cell receptor beta chains in this list originate from one sample, sequenced in a study of regulatory T cells in long-lasting Graves disease. Assembly of TCR beta libraries relied on iRepertoire HTBI primers together with Arm-PCR of CDR3 regions. One entry per CDR3 protein results from TCRdb running MiXCR on the multiplex PCR reads. Of about 240,000 distinct CDR3 sequences listed, just over 20% are singletons. Specified time point: newly diagnosed GD, antithyroid drugs for less than 3 months. RNA from PBMCs was the source of the TCR library. Sequenced here: peripheral blood mononuclear cells (PBMCs), sampled at new diagnosis, from a patient treated with antithyroid drugs. Receptors were obtained from a female donor with Graves disease.

This clonotype was picked up many times. The chain uses TRBV10-3 and TRBJ1-4; 9 nucleotides agree with TRBD1. The CDR3 is made up of 15 amino acids. The germline V gene has CDR1 ENHRY and CDR2 SYGVKD. Unmatched junction bases numbered 3, after V lost 0 bases and J lost 7 bases. The CDR3 DNA reads as TGTGCCATCAGTGAGTCAGGACAGGGGAGTGAAAAACTGTTTTTT. Protein sequence: CAISESGQGSEKLFF.

Concerning this clonotype itself: Given a far larger clone just one base away, this is likely a sequencing read error. The chain combines TRBV12-3 or TRBV12-4 with TRBJ2-7, with D unresolved. CDR3 length: 15 amino acids. V shed 3 bases and J shed 2 bases, with 14 bases lying between them. For the CDR3, the DNA is TGTGCCAGCAGTTTTGGGCTAGAAATAGCCTACGAGCAGTACTTC. Its protein is CASSFGLEIAYEQYF.

This clonotype has just a few counts. Just one base apart from a much larger clone, this may be a read error. V usage is TRBV5-6 and J usage is TRBJ2-7; the D gene is possibly TRBD1 (6 bases). V was trimmed by 2 bases and J by 6 bases, leaving 15 bases between them. Per germline, CDR1 SGHDT and CDR2 YYEEEE. The CDR3 is 14 amino acids. The CDR3 nucleotides are TGTGCCAGCAGCTTCTTTGGGACAAGGACCGAGCAGTACTTC. Translation: CASSFFGTRTEQYF.

This clonotype was detected a few times. The chain joins TRBV2 to TRBJ2-5, with a tentative D call TRBD2 (6 bases). In germline, CDR1 is SNHLY, CDR2 FYNNEI. The CDR3 contains 13 residues. V lost 5 bases and J 5 bases, leaving 12 bases between the germline ends. CDR3 sequence: CASSSGGTETQYF. CDR3 nucleotides: TGTGCCAGCAGTTCCGGGGGTACGGAGACCCAGTACTTC.

This clonotype was observed a few times. The gene calls are TRBV5-5 and TRBJ2-6, with 10 bases identical to TRBD1. J lost 2 bases, V lost 0 bases, and 5 bases had no gene match. Per germline, CDR1 SGHKS and CDR2 YYEKEE (reference sequence). The CDR3 has 18 residues. The CDR3 loop is CASSLERDRGPGANVLTF. DNA of the CDR3: TGTGCCAGCAGCTTGGAAAGGGACAGGGGCCCTGGGGCCAACGTCCTGACTTTC.

Comments on this clonotype: A far more abundant clone sits one base away, making this likely a read error. The V call is TRBV5-5, the J call TRBJ2-7, with 7 bases matching TRBD2. CDR3 length: 13 residues. From germline, CDR1 is SGHKS and CDR2 YYEKEE (reference sequence). CDR3 protein: CASSLEADGGLDF. CDR3 nucleotide sequence: TGCGCCAGCAGCTTGGAGGCTGACGGGGGGTTGGACTTC.

This clonotype was counted ten times or more. V gene TRBV20-1 combines with J gene TRBJ2-5; 11 nucleotides agree with TRBD2. This CDR3 has 16 residues. Germline lookup yields CDR1 DFQATT and CDR2 SNEGSKA (reference sequence). The V and J ends lost 5 bases and 1 base, in that order; junction bases with no gene match: 9. The CDR3 bases are TGCAGTGCTCAACGACTAGCGGGGCCAATCCAAGAGACCCAGTACTTC. Translation: CSAQRLAGPIQETQYF.

There are many counts of this clonotype. The chain has TRBV4-2 and TRBJ2-5, with 11 nucleotides matching TRBD2. This CDR3 is built from 17 residues. Germline CDR1 is LGHNA and CDR2 is YNFKEQ. J was trimmed by 0 bases and V by 2 bases; bases with no gene match: 5. The CDR3 protein is CASSQPGTSGNQETQYF. Here the CDR3 DNA reads TGTGCCAGCAGCCAACCCGGGACTAGCGGAAACCAAGAGACCCAGTACTTC.

In this sample, this clonotype turned up once. The chain carries TRBV18 and TRBJ1-1, with TRBD1 matching 8 bases. The CDR3 consists of 14 residues. Germline loops: CDR1 KGHSH, CDR2 LQKENI. After removal of 6 bases from V and 3 bases from J, the junction contained 6 bases not matched to a gene. This CDR3 is CASSPNRGDTEAFF. CDR3 in DNA: TGTGCCAGCTCCCCCAACAGGGGGGACACTGAAGCTTTCTTT. Drawing the rest from reference TRBV18 and TRBJ1-1, the complete variable domain is NAGVMQNPRHLVRRRGQEARLRCSPMKGHSHVYWYRQLPEEGLKFMVYLQKENIIDESGMPKERFSAEFPKEGPSILRIQQVVRGDSAAYFCASSPNRGDTEAFFGQGTRLTVV.

The sample holds many counts of this clonotype. This chain uses TRBV2 with TRBJ1-6, with unresolved D. V lost 2 bases, J lost 0 bases, and 8 bases lay in between. Germline CDR1 reads SNHLY; CDR2 reads FYNNEI. This CDR3 spans 16 amino acids. The CDR3 coding sequence is TGTGCCAGCAGTGAACGGGAGACCTCCTATAATTCACCCCTCCACTTT. Protein product: CASSERETSYNSPLHF.

This clonotype was found a few times. This chain joins TRBV19 and TRBJ1-5; D unresolved. V gave up 3 bases and J gave up 3 bases, with 9 bases separating them. Germline assignment: CDR1 LNHDA and CDR2 SQIVND (reference sequence). This CDR3 spans 14 amino acids. The CDR3 reads CASSMGRPNQPQHF. The CDR3 DNA sequence: TGTGCCAGTAGTATGGGGAGACCCAATCAGCCCCAGCATTTT.

Comment on this clonotype: One end of the junction fails to match germline, which may point to a read error. The V gene is TRBV18, the J gene TRBJ1-1; D is possibly TRBD1 (6 bases). The germline gives CDR1 KGHSH, CDR2 LQKENI. This CDR3 comprises 12 residues. CDR3 loop: CASSATGTEASF. CDR3 sequence (DNA): TGTGCCAGCTCAGCGACAGGCACTGAAGCTTCCTTT.

A word on this clonotype: A read error may be the cause here, since a much bigger clone is one base away. The V call is TRBV5-1, the J call TRBJ1-2; TRBD1 matches at 9 bases. Trimming took 4 bases from V and 9 from J; bases not matched to a gene: 10. Germline assignment: CDR1 SGHRS and CDR2 YFSETQ. This CDR3 has 14 amino acids. CDR3 in amino acids: CASSPTTDRGSYTF. In DNA, the CDR3 is TGCGCCAGCAGCCCCACAACCGACAGGGGGAGCTACACCTTC. Looking up the rest from reference TRBV5-1 and TRBJ1-2 gives the full variable domain: KAGVTQTPRYLIKTRGQQVTLSCSPISGHRSVSWYQQTPGQGLQFLFEYFSETQRNKGNFPGRFSGRQFSNSRSEMNVSTLELGDSALYLCASSPTTDRGSYTFGSGTRLTVV.

This clonotype showed up many times. V gene TRBV15 combines with J gene TRBJ2-1; tentatively, D is TRBD1 or TRBD2 (6 bases each). This CDR3 is 17 amino acids long. Germline V CDR1 and CDR2: LNHNV, YYDKDF (reference sequence). Trimming cost V 0 bases and J 5 bases, with 17 bases left between them. CDR3 in amino acids: CATSRDLGGSWNNEQFF. CDR3 DNA: TGTGCCACCAGCAGAGATCTAGGGGGGTCTTGGAACAATGAGCAGTTCTTC.

Of note for this clonotype: This likely came from a read error, as a far larger clone is one base away. V usage is TRBV7-9 and J usage is TRBJ2-5; D gene uncertain. There are 14 residues in the CDR3. The V and J ends lost 7 bases and 5 bases respectively, with 17 bases between them. The germline V gene has CDR1 SEHNR and CDR2 FQNEAQ (reference sequence). CDR3 sequence reads: CASTHSQRSETQYF. The CDR3 DNA follows: TGTGCCAGCACCCACTCCCAGAGAAGTGAGACCCAGTACTTC.

In this sample, this clonotype turned up many times. The V gene is TRBV28, the J gene TRBJ1-6; D is undetermined. Per germline, CDR1 MDHEN and CDR2 SYDVKM. Trimming stripped 3 bases from V and 8 bases from J, with 11 bases between. CDR3 size: 14 residues. The CDR3 region is CASSLLQDHSPLHF. Written as DNA, the CDR3 is TGTGCCAGCAGTTTGTTGCAGGACCATTCACCCCTCCACTTT.

Concerning this clonotype: A far larger clone is one nucleotide away, so this likely arose from a read error. V is TRBV20-1 and J is TRBJ2-3; D could derive from TRBD1 or TRBD2 (5 bases each). The J call may be in error: the DNA end matches TRBJ2-5 better. This CDR3 is built from 15 residues. Germline loops: CDR1 DFQATT, CDR2 SNEGSKA (reference sequence). The CDR3 sequence is CSARDRGGPSKTQYF. CDR3 bases: TGCAGTGCTAGAGATCGGGGCGGGCCCTCGAAGACCCAGTACTTC.

This chain joins TRBV5-1 and TRBJ2-2; no firm D call. Germline CDR1 SGHRS, CDR2 YFSETQ. V was clipped by 0 bases and J by 3 bases, with 6 bases between them. The length of the CDR3 is 14 residues. Here the CDR3 DNA reads TGCGCCAGCAGCTTGGTTGTCTACACCGGGGAGCTGTTTTTT. It codes for CASSLVVYTGELFF.

This clonotype was found many times. The V call is TRBV3-2, the J call TRBJ2-1; the tabulated D call, TRBD2, remains unverified against the DNA. TRBV3-2 is listed as a pseudogene. The CDR3 is 18 amino acids. This CDR3 reads CASSQDRSGRIPYNEQFF. CDR3 nucleotides: TGTGCCAGCAGCCAAGATCGGAGCGGGAGGATTCCCTACAATGAGCAGTTCTTC.

This clonotype occurred many times. The V call is TRBV20-1, the J call TRBJ2-7; 16 nucleotides align to TRBD2. CDR3 length: 18 residues. Looked up from germline, CDR1 is DFQATT and CDR2 is SNEGSKA (reference sequence). With 0 bases clipped from V and 2 bases from J, the junction kept 7 bases outside the gene matches. CDR3 nucleotide sequence: TGCAGTGCTAGAGATGCAACCGGGACTAGCGGGAGGGCCTACGAGCAGTACTTC. Encoded protein: CSARDATGTSGRAYEQYF.